This T cell receptor beta chain was recovered during a study of cytomegalovirus exposure and HLA in healthy donors. Losses at the gene ends were 2 bases for V and 12 bases for J; bases not matched to a gene: 19. The CDR3 length is 16 residues. The germline CDR1 and CDR2 sequences are SGHRS and YFSETQ. The PCR made use of 60 Vbeta and 13 Jbeta primers. TCRdb's table, derived via immunoSEQ multiplex PCR, lists solely in-frame clones and lacks some. This table has about 150,000 clones, around 72% appearing once. The chain carries TRBV5-1 and TRBJ1-2; 7 nucleotides match TRBD1. This clonotype originated in a man in his forties in good health and CMV-seronegative. What was sequenced was PBMCs. The CDR3 DNA reads as TGCGCCAGCAGCTTCGCAAGTGTAGGGACAGTCGGTCCGGACACCTTC. As protein: CASSFASVGTVGPDTF.